This TCR beta chain was obtained from a study of T-cell memory formation after mild COVID-19. Regarding the study as a whole: Contracting CD4+ clones lay largely in CM and EM, with CD8+ ones residing in EMRA.

Germline V gives CDR1 SGHRS, CDR2 YFSETQ. The CDR3 length is 15 residues. V gave up 4 bases and J gave up 0 bases; unmatched junction bases: 4. 5'RACE, which relied on constant-segment primers, yielded TCR alpha and TCR beta cDNA libraries carrying sample barcodes and UMIs. TCRdb redid the calling of the 5' RACE reads with MiXCR, one entry per CDR3 protein. The profile covers roughly 280,000 distinct CDR3 sequences, with 16% appearing a single time and 22% taken by the ten largest. This clonotype was counted only a few times. No antigen is known for it. This receptor was taken from a man aged 18 to 30 who had mild COVID-19 (a few samples of this study predate the infection). Cell type and time point are not known. The chain employs TRBV5-1 and TRBJ2-7; TRBD2 matches at 10 bases. Sequencing was carried out using PBMCs or a T cell subset sorted from them (not recorded which). CDR3 amino acids: CASSGSSGGSYEQYF. As DNA, the CDR3 is TGCGCCAGCAGCGGATCTAGCGGGGGCTCCTACGAGCAGTACTTC.